This is a list of T cell receptor beta chains from one sample in a study of beta chain features in type 1 diabetes. Profiling relied on immunoSEQ multiplex PCR, and the TCRdb table lists in-frame clones only, not all of them. The data contain 200,000 to 250,000 clones, roughly 17% of them singletons. Sequenced sample: naive CD4+ T cells from blood. These receptors originate from a man aged 25 to 40 with type 1 diabetes. CDR3s include the opening cysteine and the closing phenylalanine or tryptophan. D genes are given only for firm matches. Clone sizes are given selectively: once, few, many, or a class where the clone is expanded.

TRBJ1-2 | TRBV7-9 | NA | NA | 14 | CASSPSQADYGYTF | TGTGCCAGCAGCCCCAGCCAGGCTGACTATGGCTACACCTTC
TRBJ2-1 | TRBV5-1 | NA | few | 13 | CASSVREDNEQFF | TGCGCCAGCAGCGTGAGGGAGGACAATGAGCAGTTCTTC
TRBJ2-5 | TRBV9 | NA | NA | 12 | CASSLPQETQYF | TGTGCCAGCAGCCTACCCCAAGAGACCCAGTACTTC
TRBJ2-7 | TRBV27 | NA | NA | 14 | CASSLSLLTYEQYF | TGTGCCAGCAGTTTATCCCTGTTAACCTACGAGCAGTACTTC
TRBJ2-5 | TRBV6-1 | NA | few | 11 | CASRGSGTQYF | TGTGCCAGCAGGGGATCAGGGACCCAGTACTTC
TRBJ1-1 | TRBV27 | NA | once | 12 | CASSWPGPPAFF | TGTGCCAGCAGTTGGCCGGGGCCCCCCGCTTTCTTT
TRBJ2-1 | TRBV9 | TRBD2 | few | 16 | CASSPLSGINYNEQFF | TGTGCCAGCAGCCCTCTGAGCGGGATTAACTACAATGAGCAGTTCTTC
TRBJ1-1 | TRBV27 | TRBD1 | few | 13 | CASTSQGGREAFF | TGTGCCAGCACATCGCAAGGGGGCAGGGAAGCTTTCTTT
TRBJ1-3 | TRBV5-4 | NA | NA | 15 | CASSLQQASGNTIYF | TGTGCCAGCAGCTTGCAACAGGCCTCTGGAAACACCATATATTTT
TRBJ2-5 | TRBV11-3 | NA | NA | 13 | CASSLEGTETQYF | TGTGCCAGCAGCTTAGAAGGGACGGAGACCCAGTACTTC
TRBJ2-7 | TRBV5-1 | NA | few | 15 | CASSLGVVASYEQYF | TGCGCCAGCAGCTTGGGGGTAGTCGCCTCCTACGAGCAGTACTTC
TRBJ2-7 | TRBV25-1 | TRBD2 | few | 16 | CASSDGGTSGKYEQYF | TGTGCCAGCAGTGATGGGGGGACTAGCGGGAAGTACGAGCAGTACTTC
TRBJ2-1 | TRBV7-9 | TRBD2 | NA | 15 | CASSSTSGVYNEQFF | TGTGCCAGCAGCTCAACTAGCGGGGTCTACAATGAGCAGTTCTTC
TRBJ1-1 | TRBV30 | NA | NA | 12 | CARGRANTEAFF | TGTGCTCGTGGACGAGCAAACACTGAAGCTTTCTTT
TRBJ2-3 | TRBV7-9 | NA | few | 11 | CASRGQDTQYF | TGTGCCAGCAGGGGGCAAGATACGCAGTATTTT
TRBJ1-1 | TRBV5-1 | NA | NA | 16 | CASSPTPHGTNTEAFF | TGCGCCAGCAGCCCTACCCCTCATGGTACGAACACTGAAGCTTTCTTT
TRBJ1-5 | TRBV6-5 | NA | NA | 13 | CASSYSRGQPQHF | TGTGCCAGCAGTTACTCGAGGGGGCAGCCCCAGCATTTT
TRBJ1-1 | TRBV29-1 | NA | few | 14 | CSVEVGQGHTEAFF | TGCAGCGTTGAAGTGGGGCAGGGGCACACTGAAGCTTTCTTT
TRBJ2-3 | TRBV30 | NA | few | 12 | CAWSRFTDTQYF | TGTGCCTGGAGTCGATTCACAGATACGCAGTATTTT
TRBJ1-1 | TRBV29-1 | NA | NA | 13 | CSVARGWNTEAFF | TGCAGCGTTGCGAGGGGCTGGAACACTGAAGCTTTCTTT
TRBJ2-1 | TRBV5-1 | TRBD2 | NA | 15 | CASSPTSGIYNEQFF | TGCGCCAGCAGCCCGACTAGCGGGATCTACAATGAGCAGTTCTTC
TRBJ1-4 | TRBV30 | TRBD1 | NA | 14 | CAWRMTGGGEKLFF | TGTGCCTGGAGGATGACAGGGGGCGGAGAAAAACTGTTTTTT
TRBJ2-1 | TRBV15 | NA | few | 14 | CATSRSSTGNEQFF | TGTGCCACCAGCAGATCAAGTACAGGCAATGAGCAGTTCTTC
TRBJ2-3 | TRBV18 | NA | NA | 15 | CASSPRGGLADTQYF | TGTGCCAGCTCACCAAGGGGGGGTCTGGCAGATACGCAGTATTTT
TRBJ2-3 | TRBV9 | NA | NA | 15 | CASSVAGGLTDTQYF | TGTGCCAGCAGCGTAGCGGGGGGCCTCACAGATACGCAGTATTTT
TRBJ2-1 | TRBV10-3 | NA | few | 18 | CAISSWVGMAETHNEQFF | TGTGCCATCAGCTCGTGGGTGGGAATGGCGGAGACGCACAATGAGCAGTTCTTC
TRBJ2-1 | TRBV29-1 | TRBD2 | NA | 16 | CSVELGLAGSYNEQFF | TGCAGCGTTGAACTCGGACTAGCGGGATCTTACAATGAGCAGTTCTTC
TRBJ2-5 | TRBV9 | TRBD1 | few | 14 | CASSPGGQGETQYF | TGTGCCAGCAGCCCCGGGGGACAGGGAGAGACCCAGTACTTC
TRBJ2-7 | TRBV29-1 | TRBD1 | NA | 14 | CSVTRGQGSYEQYF | TGCAGCGTAACGAGGGGACAGGGTTCCTACGAGCAGTACTTC